These T cell receptor beta chains were read from a single sample in a study of cytomegalovirus exposure and HLA in healthy donors. Sequenced by immunoSEQ multiplex PCR; TCRdb stores in-frame clones only, minus some. The sample consists of about 35,000 clones, less than 85% of them appearing once. Sequenced sample: PBMCs. The receptors come from a male donor in good health and CMV-seronegative. Both conserved end residues are trimmed from each CDR3.

v_gene: TRBV6-9; j_gene: TRBJ1-1; CDR3aa: ASSSQGNTEAF
v_gene: TRBV10-3; j_gene: TRBJ2-1; CDR3aa: AIRPGQDYNEQF
v_gene: TRBV11-2; j_gene: TRBJ2-2; CDR3aa: ASSLEQAPTGELF
v_gene: TRBV4-3; j_gene: TRBJ2-1; CDR3aa: ASSQDLRLAGVYNEQF
v_gene: TRBV5-1; j_gene: TRBJ2-7; CDR3aa: ASSLVGVGGEQY
v_gene: TRBV7-8; j_gene: TRBJ1-1; CDR3aa: ASSLAGGSAF
v_gene: TRBV5-1; j_gene: TRBJ1-1; CDR3aa: ASSLVKGGDTEAF
v_gene: TRBV29-1; j_gene: TRBJ1-1; CDR3aa: SAEDRENTEAF
v_gene: TRBV6-4; j_gene: TRBJ1-2; CDR3aa: ASSNSTSGGYT
v_gene: TRBV7-8; j_gene: TRBJ1-6; CDR3aa: ASSPRNSPLH